The 26 T cell receptor beta chains reported below all come from one sample, sequenced in a study of breast tumors, draining lymph nodes, adjacent tissues. MiXCR, applied by TCRdb to the multiplex PCR reads, yields one record per CDR3 protein. The table includes 200,000 to 250,000 distinct CDR3 sequences, around 34% detected once. Axillary draining lymph nodes of breast cancer patients supplied the node samples. Sequencing input: axillary lymph node tissue. These receptors all come from a female donor with breast cancer. Some clones in this sample may be carry-over from other donors' samples.

The chain recombines TRBV2 with TRBJ2-1; 7 bases match TRBD1. Germline values: CDR1 SNHLY, CDR2 FYNNEI. The ends lost 5 bases at V and 4 bases at J; junction bases unmatched: 5. CDR3 length: 14 amino acids. The CDR3 spells CASSYDRVYNEQFF. In nucleotides, the CDR3 is TGTGCCAGCAGTTATGACAGGGTTTACAATGAGCAGTTCTTC.

In this sample, this clonotype turned up many times. The chain combines TRBV5-1 with TRBJ1-4, with 7 nucleotides matching TRBD1. The CDR3 has 14 residues. Germline V CDR1 and CDR2: SGHRS, YFSETQ. The ends lost 4 bases at V and 5 bases at J; junction bases unmatched: 5. In DNA form, the CDR3 reads TGCGCCAGCAGCGTGGGACAGATAAATGAAAAACTGTTTTTT. Translation gives CASSVGQINEKLFF.

The rearrangement joins TRBV6-6 to TRBJ2-2, with 10 bases lining up with TRBD1. With V trimmed by 8 bases and J by 4 bases, 16 bases remained unmatched. The germline CDR1 and CDR2 sequences are MNHNY and SVGAGI (reference sequence). The CDR3 totals 18 residues. In DNA form, the CDR3 reads TGTGCCAGCGGTAGACTAACGGGGACAGGGGTCGGCACCGGGGAGCTGTTTTTT. It encodes CASGRLTGTGVGTGELFF.

The rearrangement joins TRBV7-2 to TRBJ2-3, with TRBD1 identical over 7 bases. Germline V lookup: CDR1 SGHTA, CDR2 FQGNSA. CDR3 length: 14 residues. Losses at the gene ends were 6 bases for V and 4 bases for J; bases not matched to a gene: 7. CDR3 in amino acids: CASRLTGAADTQYF. CDR3 DNA sequence: TGTGCCAGCAGACTAACAGGGGCGGCAGATACGCAGTATTTT.

This clonotype was picked up many times. This chain joins TRBV5-1 and TRBJ1-4; no reliable D call. From germline, CDR1 is SGHRS and CDR2 YFSETQ. V was shortened by 1 base and J by 5 bases, with 12 bases between the two germline ends. The CDR3 runs 15 residues. The CDR3 sequence: CASSLKGYPNEKLFF. As DNA, the CDR3 is TGCGCCAGCAGCTTGAAAGGCTACCCAAATGAAAAACTGTTTTTT.

Here the CDR3 DNA reads TGTGCCAGCAGCTTAGCGTGGAAGGGGAACTATGGCTACACCTTC. Translating gives CASSLAWKGNYGYTF. The rearrangement uses TRBV7-9 and TRBJ1-2, with D perhaps TRBD1 (5 bases). The length of the CDR3 is 15 residues. V was trimmed by 0 bases and J by 2 bases, leaving 10 bases between them. The V gene's germline CDR1 is SEHNR and CDR2 FQNEAQ (reference sequence).

The chain carries TRBV5-1 and TRBJ1-2; D gene uncertain. CDR3 length: 13 residues. Germline CDR1 is SGHRS and CDR2 is YFSETQ. V lost 4 bases, J lost 4 bases, and 11 bases lay in between. Here the CDR3 reads CASSTAAGYGYTF. The CDR3 bases are TGCGCCAGCAGCACGGCCGCCGGCTATGGCTACACCTTC.

On this clonotype itself: Germline is not matched at one junction end, which may reflect a read error. The rearrangement joins TRBV6-5 to TRBJ1-2; D ambiguous. The CDR3 contains 13 residues. Germline lookup yields CDR1 MNHEY and CDR2 SVGAGI. The CDR3 protein is CASSHSAGVGYTF. Here the CDR3 DNA reads TGTGCCAGCAGTCACTCGGCCGGGGTCGGCTACACCTTC.

The chain uses TRBV20-1 and TRBJ2-5; the match to TRBD2 covers 9 bases. Germline V gene lookup returns CDR1 DFQATT and CDR2 SNEGSKA (reference sequence). The CDR3 has 14 amino acids. The J segment lost 6 bases and the V segment lost 4 bases, leaving 9 bases of the junction unmatched. CDR3 region: CSAKELAGIQTQYF. CDR3 coding DNA: TGCAGTGCTAAGGAGCTAGCGGGGATTCAGACCCAGTACTTC.

The count of this clonotype is one. Since the CDR3 does not end with the conserved phenylalanine or tryptophan, this likely comes from a read error. This sequence joins TRBV7-9 and TRBJ1-2; the D gene is possibly TRBD1 (6 bases). The germline V gene has CDR1 SEHNR and CDR2 FQNEAQ (reference sequence). The V gene lost 3 bases and the J gene lost 6 bases, with 14 bases spanning the gap. This CDR3 comprises 14 residues. CDR3 region: CASSLDRGHDGYTL. DNA for the CDR3: TGTGCCAGCAGCTTGGACAGAGGGCACGATGGCTACACCCTC.

This clonotype was seen repeatedly, ten times or more. The chain is built from TRBV24-1 and TRBJ2-4; D might be TRBD2 (6 bases). The CDR3 has 15 residues. Deletions cut 9 bases from V and 0 bases from J, with 14 bases between. Germline loops: CDR1 KGHDR, CDR2 SFDVKD. CDR3 DNA sequence: TGTGCCACCTCCCTTAGCGGCACAGCCAAAAACATTCAGTACTTC. This gives the protein CATSLSGTAKNIQYF.

This clonotype was counted a few times. The chain combines TRBV2 with TRBJ2-5; D possibly corresponds to TRBD2 (6 bases). V was cut by 6 bases and J by 2 bases, with 16 bases left in between. The germline V gene encodes CDR1 SNHLY and CDR2 FYNNEI. The CDR3 is 15 amino acids. This chain's CDR3 is CASREQTRRQETQYF. In DNA form, the CDR3 reads TGTGCCAGCAGAGAGCAGACTAGGAGACAAGAGACCCAGTACTTC. Looking up the rest from reference TRBV2 and TRBJ2-5 gives the full variable domain: EPEVTQTPSHQVTQMGQEVILRCVPISNHLYFYWYRQILGQKVEFLVSFYNNEISEKSEIFDDQFSVERPDGSNFTLKIRSTKLEDSAMYFCASREQTRRQETQYFGPGTRLLVL.

This clonotype was seen many times. The chain employs TRBV20-1 and TRBJ2-7; D is perhaps TRBD1 or TRBD2 (5 bases each). Germline V CDR1 and CDR2: DFQATT, SNEGSKA (reference sequence). Trimming took off 5 bases at V and 4 bases at J, with 12 bases between the two ends. This CDR3 contains 12 residues. The CDR3 is CSALGRVYEQYF. The CDR3 region has the DNA TGCAGTGCTTTGGGACGGGTATACGAGCAGTACTTC.

The rearrangement uses TRBV6-6 and TRBJ2-1; TRBD2 agrees at 8 bases. The germline CDR1 and CDR2 sequences are MNHNY and SVGAGI (reference sequence). This CDR3 has 14 amino acids. Germline trimming cut 4 bases from V and 8 bases from J; bases unmatched to any gene: 7. CDR3 in amino acids: CASSFGGGRDEQFF. CDR3 in DNA: TGTGCCAGCAGTTTTGGCGGGGGGCGTGATGAGCAGTTCTTC.

As concerns this clonotype: This may arise from a read error, as a much more abundant clone is one base away. V is TRBV29-1 and J is TRBJ2-5; D is uncertain. This CDR3 has 12 residues. Per the germline V gene, CDR1 is SQVTM and CDR2 is ANQGSEA. V dropped 6 bases and J dropped 1 base, with 9 bases sitting between them. CDR3 loop: CSVRGPQETQYF. The DNA for the CDR3 is TGCAGCGTGCGAGGCCCCCAAGAGACCCAGTACTTC.

This clonotype was detected many times. The V and J genes are TRBV2 and TRBJ1-1; D uncertain. Germline loops: CDR1 SNHLY, CDR2 FYNNEI. The CDR3 has 15 amino acids. The V and J ends lost 8 bases and 3 bases respectively, with 19 bases between them. The CDR3 nucleotides read TGTGCCAGCCTTAAGCAGGAGGGAGCCCACACTGAAGCTTTCTTT. Translation: CASLKQEGAHTEAFF. Drawing the rest from reference TRBV2 and TRBJ1-1, the complete variable domain is EPEVTQTPSHQVTQMGQEVILRCVPISNHLYFYWYRQILGQKVEFLVSFYNNEISEKSEIFDDQFSVERPDGSNFTLKIRSTKLEDSAMYFCASLKQEGAHTEAFFGQGTRLTVV.

This clonotype was seen many times. This chain links TRBV20-1 with TRBJ2-5; 7 bases agree with TRBD2. The V gene's germline CDR1 is DFQATT and CDR2 SNEGSKA (reference sequence). V lost 1 base and J lost 2; bases outside the gene matches: 4. The CDR3 has 14 residues. The CDR3 DNA sequence: TGCAGTGCTAGAGTAAGCGGGATTCAAGAGACCCAGTACTTC. Protein product: CSARVSGIQETQYF.

The CDR3: CASSHLYEQYF. DNA of the CDR3: TGTGCCAGCAGTCACCTCTACGAGCAGTACTTC. The rearrangement links TRBV6-5 to TRBJ2-7; no firm D call. The CDR3 consists of 11 residues. The germline V gene encodes CDR1 MNHEY and CDR2 SVGAGI. V lost 5 bases and J lost 3, with 5 bases in between.

This clonotype was picked up one time. A much larger clone sits a single nucleotide away, making a read error possible. This sequence joins TRBV6-5 and TRBJ1-2; the match to TRBD1 covers 10 bases. From germline, CDR1 is MNHEY and CDR2 SVGAGI. The CDR3 contains 14 residues. V was clipped by 5 bases and J by 12 bases; unmatched bases: 12. The DNA for the CDR3 is TGTGCCAGCAGTGGGGACAGGGGAAGACGAGGCCACACCTTC. The encoded protein is CASSGDRGRRGHTF.

This clonotype was observed at least ten times. The chain links TRBV5-1 to TRBJ2-7; 11 bases are shared with TRBD1. This CDR3 is built from 13 residues. Trimming cost V 0 bases and J 9 bases; bases outside gene matches: 2. Per the germline V gene, CDR1 is SGHRS and CDR2 is YFSETQ. CDR3: CASSLEDRGRQYF. The CDR3, as DNA: TGCGCCAGCAGCTTGGAGGACAGGGGGCGGCAGTACTTC.

A single count supports this clonotype. The J gene is TRBJ1-2, the V gene TRBV20-1; D gene ambiguous. The CDR3 extends over 18 amino acids. The V end was cut by 0 bases, the J end by 5 bases, with 25 bases between. Germline V lookup: CDR1 DFQATT, CDR2 SNEGSKA (reference sequence). The CDR3 DNA follows: TGCAGTGCTAGAGATCCTTGGGTAGCGCCTAAGGGATCTTATGGCTACACCTTC. This encodes CSARDPWVAPKGSYGYTF.

As for this clonotype: A clone one base away is much larger, so this may be a read error. This sequence joins TRBV5-1 and TRBJ2-2, with TRBD2 matching over 9 bases. Germline V gene lookup returns CDR1 SGHRS and CDR2 YFSETQ. J gave up 3 bases and V 6 bases, and 15 bases lay outside the gene matches. The CDR3 consists of 18 residues. The CDR3 DNA sequence: TGCGCCAGCATTGGGGCTAGCGGGATGGGACGGGACACCGGGGAGCTGTTTTTT. This gives the protein CASIGASGMGRDTGELFF.

The J gene is TRBJ1-1, the V gene TRBV7-8; 8 bases are a match to TRBD1. This CDR3 comprises 17 residues. V shed 2 bases and J 1 base; nucleotides not matched to a gene: 9. Looked up from germline, CDR1 is SGHVS and CDR2 is FQNEAQ. CDR3 nucleotide sequence: TGTGCCAGCAGCTTATACGGTGGCGGACAGGGGAACACTGAAGCTTTCTTT. Translating it yields CASSLYGGGQGNTEAFF.

This clonotype was seen at least ten times. The chain has TRBV24-1 and TRBJ2-5, with 9 bases fitting TRBD2. Per germline, CDR1 KGHDR and CDR2 SFDVKD. The CDR3 covers 17 residues. J was trimmed by 4 bases and V by 4 bases; bases with no gene match: 12. The CDR3 coding sequence is TGTGCCACCAGTGACCCTGGGACTAGCATACCCCCAGAGACCCAGTACTTC. This gives the protein CATSDPGTSIPPETQYF.

This clonotype came up many times. The chain carries TRBV5-1 and TRBJ1-2, with D tentatively TRBD1 (5 bases). There are 14 residues in the CDR3. Germline CDR1 SGHRS, CDR2 YFSETQ. Trimming pared 2 bases from V and 4 bases from J, leaving 12 bases between. CDR3 amino acids: CASSLRQNSYGYTF. DNA of the CDR3: TGCGCCAGCAGCTTACGACAGAATAGCTATGGCTACACCTTC.

The CDR3, as DNA: TGTGCCAGTAGTATACAGCGCTCTGGGGCCAACGTCCTGACTTTC. Protein: CASSIQRSGANVLTF. J is TRBJ2-6 and V is TRBV19; D is unclear. The germline CDR1 and CDR2 sequences are LNHDA and SQIVND (reference sequence). V was clipped by 2 bases and J by 0 bases, with 5 bases between them. This CDR3 spans 15 amino acids.